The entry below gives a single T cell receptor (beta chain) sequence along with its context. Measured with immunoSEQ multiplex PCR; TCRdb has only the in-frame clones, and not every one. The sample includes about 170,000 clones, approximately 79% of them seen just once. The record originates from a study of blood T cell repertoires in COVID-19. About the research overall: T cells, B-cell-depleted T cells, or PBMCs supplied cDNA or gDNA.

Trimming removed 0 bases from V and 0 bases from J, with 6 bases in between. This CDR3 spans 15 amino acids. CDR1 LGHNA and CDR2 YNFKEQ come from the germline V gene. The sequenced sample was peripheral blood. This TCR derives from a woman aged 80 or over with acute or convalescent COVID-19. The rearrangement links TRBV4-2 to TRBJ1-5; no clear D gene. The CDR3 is CASSQDKLSNQPQHF. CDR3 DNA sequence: TGTGCCAGCAGCCAAGATAAGCTTAGCAATCAGCCCCAGCATTTT.